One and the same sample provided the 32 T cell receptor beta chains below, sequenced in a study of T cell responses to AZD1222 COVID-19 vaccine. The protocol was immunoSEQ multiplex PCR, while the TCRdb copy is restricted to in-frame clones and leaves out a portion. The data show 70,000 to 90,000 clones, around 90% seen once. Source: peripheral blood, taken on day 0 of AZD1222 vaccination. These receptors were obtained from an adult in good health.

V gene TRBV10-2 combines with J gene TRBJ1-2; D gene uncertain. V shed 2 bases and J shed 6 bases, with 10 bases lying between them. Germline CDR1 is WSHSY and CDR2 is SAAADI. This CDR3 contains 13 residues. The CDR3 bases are TGCGCCAGCAGTGAGGACCCCGGTGATGGCTACACCTTC. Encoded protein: CASSEDPGDGYTF.

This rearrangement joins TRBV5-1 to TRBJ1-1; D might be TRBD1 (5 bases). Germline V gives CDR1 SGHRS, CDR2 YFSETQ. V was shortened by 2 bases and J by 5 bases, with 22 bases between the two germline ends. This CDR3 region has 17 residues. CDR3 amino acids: CASSLLGQGSSGTEAFF. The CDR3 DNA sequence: TGCGCCAGCAGCTTATTGGGCCAGGGATCCAGTGGTACTGAAGCTTTCTTT.

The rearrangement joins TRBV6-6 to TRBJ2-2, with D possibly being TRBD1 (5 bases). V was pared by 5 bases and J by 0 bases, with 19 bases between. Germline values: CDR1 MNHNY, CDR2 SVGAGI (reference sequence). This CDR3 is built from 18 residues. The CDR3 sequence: CASSRNQQVTTNTGELFF. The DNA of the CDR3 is TGTGCCAGCAGTCGGAACCAACAGGTTACTACGAACACCGGGGAGCTGTTTTTT.

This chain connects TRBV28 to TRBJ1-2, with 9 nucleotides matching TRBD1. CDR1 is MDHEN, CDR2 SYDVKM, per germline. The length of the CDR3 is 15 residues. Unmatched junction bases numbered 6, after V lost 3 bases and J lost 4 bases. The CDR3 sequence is CASSLGQGSGYGYTF. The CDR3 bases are TGTGCCAGCAGTTTGGGACAGGGAAGTGGCTATGGCTACACCTTC.

This chain's CDR3 is CASSSIRLAGGQNIQYF. Here the CDR3 DNA reads TGTGCCAGCAGCTCTATTAGACTAGCGGGGGGCCAAAACATTCAGTACTTC. The chain combines TRBV7-2 with TRBJ2-4; TRBD2 aligns across 13 bases. CDR1 SGHTA and CDR2 FQGNSA come from the germline V gene. The J segment lost 5 bases and the V segment lost 4 bases, leaving 8 bases of the junction unmatched. The CDR3 totals 17 residues.

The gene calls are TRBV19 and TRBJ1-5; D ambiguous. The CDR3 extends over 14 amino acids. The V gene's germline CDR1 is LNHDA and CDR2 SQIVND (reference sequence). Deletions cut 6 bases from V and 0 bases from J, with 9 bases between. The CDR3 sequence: CASRPVSSNQPQHF. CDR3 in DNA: TGTGCCAGTAGACCCGTGAGTAGCAATCAGCCCCAGCATTTT.

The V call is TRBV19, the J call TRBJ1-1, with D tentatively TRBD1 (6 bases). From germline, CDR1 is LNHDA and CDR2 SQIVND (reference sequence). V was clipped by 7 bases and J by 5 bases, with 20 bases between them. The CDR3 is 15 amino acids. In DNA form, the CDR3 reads TGTGCCAGTATGGCCCTCGCCAGGGGAAGAACTGAAGCTTTCTTT. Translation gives CASMALARGRTEAFF.

This CDR3 is CASSQAHGNNEQFF. The DNA of the CDR3 is TGCGCCAGCAGCCAAGCTCACGGGAACAATGAGCAGTTCTTC. The V and J genes are TRBV4-1 and TRBJ2-1; tentative D call: TRBD2 (5 bases). The CDR3 contains 14 residues. Germline V gene lookup returns CDR1 MGHRA and CDR2 YSYEKL. Trimming cost V 1 base and J 5 bases, with 9 bases left between them.

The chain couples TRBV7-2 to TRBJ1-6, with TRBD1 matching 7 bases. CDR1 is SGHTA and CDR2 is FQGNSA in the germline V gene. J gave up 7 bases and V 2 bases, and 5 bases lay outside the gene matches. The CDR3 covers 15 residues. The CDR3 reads CASSLHGTANSPLHF. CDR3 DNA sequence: TGTGCCAGCAGCTTACACGGGACAGCCAATTCACCCCTCCACTTT.

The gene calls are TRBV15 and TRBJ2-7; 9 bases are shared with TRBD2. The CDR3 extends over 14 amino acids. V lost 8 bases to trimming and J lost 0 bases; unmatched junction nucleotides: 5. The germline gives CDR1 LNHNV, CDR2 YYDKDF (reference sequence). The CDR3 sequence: CATGASGTSYEQYF. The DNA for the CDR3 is TGTGCCACCGGCGCTAGCGGGACCTCCTACGAGCAGTACTTC.

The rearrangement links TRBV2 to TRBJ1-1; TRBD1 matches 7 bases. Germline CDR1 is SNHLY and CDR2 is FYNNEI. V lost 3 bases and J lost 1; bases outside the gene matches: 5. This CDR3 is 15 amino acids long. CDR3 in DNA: TGTGCCAGCAGTGATGGGACAGAGACGAACACTGAAGCTTTCTTT. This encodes CASSDGTETNTEAFF.

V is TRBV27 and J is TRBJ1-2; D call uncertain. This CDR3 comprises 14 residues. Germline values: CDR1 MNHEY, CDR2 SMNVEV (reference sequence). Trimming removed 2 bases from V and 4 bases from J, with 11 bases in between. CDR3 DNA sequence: TGTGCCAGCAGTTTAAGTCCGGAGACCTATGGCTACACCTTC. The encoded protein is CASSLSPETYGYTF.

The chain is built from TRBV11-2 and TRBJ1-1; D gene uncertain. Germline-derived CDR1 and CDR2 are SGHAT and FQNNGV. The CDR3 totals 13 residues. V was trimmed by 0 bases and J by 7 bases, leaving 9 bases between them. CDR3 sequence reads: CASSLDFGIEAFF. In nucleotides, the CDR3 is TGTGCCAGCAGCTTAGATTTCGGGATTGAAGCTTTCTTT.

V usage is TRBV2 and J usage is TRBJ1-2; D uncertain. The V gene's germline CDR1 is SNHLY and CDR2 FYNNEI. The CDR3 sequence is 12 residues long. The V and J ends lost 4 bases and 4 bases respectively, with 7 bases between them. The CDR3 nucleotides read TGTGCCAGCAGTGGAAGCGTCTATGGCTACACCTTC. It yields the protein CASSGSVYGYTF.

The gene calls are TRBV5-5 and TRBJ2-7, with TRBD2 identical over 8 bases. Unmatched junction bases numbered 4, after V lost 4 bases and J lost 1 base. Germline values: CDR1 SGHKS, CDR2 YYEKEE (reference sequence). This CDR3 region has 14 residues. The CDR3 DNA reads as TGTGCCAGCAGCCCATCTAGCGGGTCCTACGAGCAGTACTTC. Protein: CASSPSSGSYEQYF.

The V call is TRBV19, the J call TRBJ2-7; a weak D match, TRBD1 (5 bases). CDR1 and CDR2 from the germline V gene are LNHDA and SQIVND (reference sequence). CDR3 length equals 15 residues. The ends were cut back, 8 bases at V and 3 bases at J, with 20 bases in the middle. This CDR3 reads CASQKGSRTGYEQYF. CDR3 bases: TGTGCCAGTCAGAAGGGGTCCAGAACCGGCTACGAGCAGTACTTC.

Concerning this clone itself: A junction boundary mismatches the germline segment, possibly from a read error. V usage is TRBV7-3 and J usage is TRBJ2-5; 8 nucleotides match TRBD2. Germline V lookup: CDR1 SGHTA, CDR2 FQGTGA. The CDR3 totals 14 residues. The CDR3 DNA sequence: TGCGCCAGCAGCCGGGGGGGGCCGGGAGAGACCCAGTACTTC. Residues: CASSRGGPGETQYF.

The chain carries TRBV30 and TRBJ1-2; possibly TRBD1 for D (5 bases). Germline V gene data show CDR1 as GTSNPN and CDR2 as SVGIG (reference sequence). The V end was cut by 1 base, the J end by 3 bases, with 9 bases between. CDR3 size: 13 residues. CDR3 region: CAWSETQDYGYTF. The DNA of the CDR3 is TGTGCCTGGAGTGAGACACAGGACTATGGCTACACCTTC.

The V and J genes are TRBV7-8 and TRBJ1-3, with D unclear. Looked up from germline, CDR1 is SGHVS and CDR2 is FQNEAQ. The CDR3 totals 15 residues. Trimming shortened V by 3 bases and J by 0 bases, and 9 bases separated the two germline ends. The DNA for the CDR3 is TGTGCCAGCAGCTTGACGGCGAGCTCTGGAAACACCATATATTTT. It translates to CASSLTASSGNTIYF.

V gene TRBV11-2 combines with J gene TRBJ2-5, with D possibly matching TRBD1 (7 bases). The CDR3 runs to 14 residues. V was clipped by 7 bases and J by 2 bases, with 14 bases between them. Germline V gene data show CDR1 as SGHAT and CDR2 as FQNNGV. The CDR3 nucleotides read TGTGCCAGCACCATCCAGGGGGGTCAAGAGACCCAGTACTTC. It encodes CASTIQGGQETQYF.

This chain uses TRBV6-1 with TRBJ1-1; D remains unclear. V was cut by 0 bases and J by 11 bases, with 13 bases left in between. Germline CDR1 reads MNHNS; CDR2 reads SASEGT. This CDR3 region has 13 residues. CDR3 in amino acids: CASSEAFGVSAFF. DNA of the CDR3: TGTGCCAGCAGTGAAGCCTTTGGGGTGAGTGCTTTCTTT.

CDR3 nucleotide sequence: TGTGCCAGCACCTTGGACAGACATAGCAATCAGCCCCAGCATTTT. Translation: CASTLDRHSNQPQHF. V and J are TRBV2 and TRBJ1-5; D possibly corresponds to TRBD1 (6 bases). Trimming left V 7 bases short and J 0 bases short, with 13 bases between. The CDR3 has 15 amino acids. Per germline, CDR1 SNHLY and CDR2 FYNNEI.

The CDR3 here is CASSSQSGIDNEQFF. In nucleotides, the CDR3 is TGTGCCAGCAGCTCCCAGAGTGGGATTGACAATGAGCAGTTCTTC. The V call is TRBV13, the J call TRBJ2-1; D is unresolved. The CDR3 covers 15 residues. Trimming took 4 bases from V and 5 from J, leaving 15 bases between them. Looked up from germline, CDR1 is PRHDT and CDR2 is FYEKMQ (reference sequence).

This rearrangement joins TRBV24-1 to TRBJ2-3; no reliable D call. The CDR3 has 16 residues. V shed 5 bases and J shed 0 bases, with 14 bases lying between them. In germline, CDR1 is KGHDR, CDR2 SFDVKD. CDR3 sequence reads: CATSVHFRASTDTQYF. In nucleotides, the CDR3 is TGTGCCACCAGTGTCCATTTTCGGGCTAGCACAGATACGCAGTATTTT.

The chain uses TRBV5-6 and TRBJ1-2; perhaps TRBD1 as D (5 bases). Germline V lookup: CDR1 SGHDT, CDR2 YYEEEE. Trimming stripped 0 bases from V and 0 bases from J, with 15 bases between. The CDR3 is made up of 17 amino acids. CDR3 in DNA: TGTGCCAGCAGCTTGGTAGGGGTGGGGAACTCTAACTATGGCTACACCTTC. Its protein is CASSLVGVGNSNYGYTF. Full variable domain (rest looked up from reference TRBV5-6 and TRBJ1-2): DAGVTQSPTHLIKTRGQQVTLRCSPKSGHDTVSWYQQALGQGPQFIFQYYEEEERQRGNFPDRFSGHQFPNYSSELNVNALLLGDSALYLCASSLVGVGNSNYGYTFGSGTRLTVV.

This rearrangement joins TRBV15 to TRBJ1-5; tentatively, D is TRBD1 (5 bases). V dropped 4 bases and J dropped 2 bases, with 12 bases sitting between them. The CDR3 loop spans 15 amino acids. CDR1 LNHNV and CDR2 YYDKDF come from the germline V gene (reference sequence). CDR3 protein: CATSNRRGGNQPQHF. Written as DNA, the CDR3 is TGTGCCACCAGCAACAGGCGAGGAGGCAATCAGCCCCAGCATTTT.

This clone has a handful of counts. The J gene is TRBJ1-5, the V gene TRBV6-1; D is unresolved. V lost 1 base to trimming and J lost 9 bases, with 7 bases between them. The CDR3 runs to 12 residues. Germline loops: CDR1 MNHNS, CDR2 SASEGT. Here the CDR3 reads CASSEVFPPQHF. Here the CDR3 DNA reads TGTGCCAGCAGTGAAGTTTTCCCGCCCCAGCATTTT.

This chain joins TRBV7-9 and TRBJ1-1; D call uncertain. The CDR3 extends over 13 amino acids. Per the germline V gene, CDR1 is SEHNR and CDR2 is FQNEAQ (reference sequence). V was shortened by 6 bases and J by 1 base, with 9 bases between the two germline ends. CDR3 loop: CASSSDGNTEAFF. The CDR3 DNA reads TGTGCCAGCAGTTCGGACGGGAACACTGAAGCTTTCTTT.

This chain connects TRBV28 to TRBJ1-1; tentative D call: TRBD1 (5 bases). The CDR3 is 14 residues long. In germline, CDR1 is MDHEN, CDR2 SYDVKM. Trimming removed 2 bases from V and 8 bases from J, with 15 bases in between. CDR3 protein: CASSLSGGGGEAFF. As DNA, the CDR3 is TGTGCCAGCAGTTTAAGCGGGGGGGGTGGCGAAGCTTTCTTT.

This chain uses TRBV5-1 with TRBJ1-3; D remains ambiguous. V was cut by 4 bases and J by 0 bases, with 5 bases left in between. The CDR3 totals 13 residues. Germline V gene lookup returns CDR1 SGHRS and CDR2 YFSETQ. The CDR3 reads CASSDSSGNTIYF. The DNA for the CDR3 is TGCGCCAGCAGCGATAGCTCTGGAAACACCATATATTTT.

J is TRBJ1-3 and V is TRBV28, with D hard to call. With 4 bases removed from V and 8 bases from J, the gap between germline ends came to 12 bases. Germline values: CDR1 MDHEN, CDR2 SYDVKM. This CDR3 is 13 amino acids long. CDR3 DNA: TGTGCCAGCAGTTCGAGACCCCAAGACACCATATATTTT. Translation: CASSSRPQDTIYF.

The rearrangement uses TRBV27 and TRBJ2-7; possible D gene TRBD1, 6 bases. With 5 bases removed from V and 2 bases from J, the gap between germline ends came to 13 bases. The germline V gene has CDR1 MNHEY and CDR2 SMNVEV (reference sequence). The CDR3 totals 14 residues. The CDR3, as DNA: TGTGCCAGCAGTAAACAGGGTGCTACCTACGAGCAGTACTTC. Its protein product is CASSKQGATYEQYF.